Below, 28 T cell receptor beta chains from the same sample are listed, as sequenced in a study of chemoradiotherapy in HPV16-positive cancers. The data were produced by immunoSEQ multiplex PCR, yet TCRdb's version contains in-frame clones alone and is incomplete. The sample lists about 68,000 clones, 88% seen once, with under 4.5% in the top ten. Material: blood, obtained from a patient who underwent chemoradiotherapy. These receptors all stem from a human donor with HPV-associated anogenital cancer.

V is TRBV5-1 and J is TRBJ1-1, with TRBD1 matching 7 bases. CDR1 is SGHRS, CDR2 YFSETQ, per germline. The CDR3 sequence is 16 residues long. V shed 0 bases, J shed 3 bases, and the junction held 8 bases outside the gene matches. The CDR3 loop is CASSLEAGGGYTEAFF. For the CDR3, the DNA is TGCGCCAGCAGCTTGGAGGCAGGGGGAGGGTACACTGAAGCTTTCTTT.

This sequence joins TRBV5-1 and TRBJ1-1, with D hard to call. CDR1 is SGHRS and CDR2 is YFSETQ in the germline V gene. V lost 0 bases and J lost 1, with 10 bases in between. The CDR3 extends over 15 amino acids. The CDR3 reads CASSLVGVRNTEAFF. The DNA of the CDR3 is TGCGCCAGCAGCTTGGTTGGAGTGAGGAACACTGAAGCTTTCTTT.

CDR3 sequence reads: CASSTGPKGGKDQPQHF. In DNA, the CDR3 is TGCGCCAGCAGCACGGGACCTAAGGGGGGGAAGGATCAGCCCCAGCATTTT. This sequence joins TRBV4-1 and TRBJ1-5, with D possibly being TRBD1 (6 bases). The ends were cut back, 5 bases at V and 5 bases at J, with 22 bases in the middle. Germline loops: CDR1 MGHRA, CDR2 YSYEKL. The CDR3 runs to 17 residues.

The CDR3 region has the DNA TGTGCCAGCAGCTCCAGGGGGTTTAACACTGAAGCTTTCTTT. Its protein is CASSSRGFNTEAFF. This chain joins TRBV28 and TRBJ1-1; 7 nucleotides line up with TRBD1. Germline CDR1 MDHEN, CDR2 SYDVKM. The CDR3 contains 14 residues. V dropped 6 bases and J dropped 2; count of bases not matched to a gene: 6.

CDR3 in amino acids: CAISESGGRHNEQFF. In DNA, the CDR3 is TGTGCCATCAGTGAGTCTGGGGGGCGCCACAATGAGCAGTTCTTC. The chain combines TRBV10-3 with TRBJ2-1; D is tentatively TRBD1 or TRBD2 (6 bases each). This CDR3 is 15 amino acids long. The germline V gene encodes CDR1 ENHRY and CDR2 SYGVKD. The V gene lost 0 bases and the J gene lost 5 bases, with 11 bases spanning the gap.

This chain uses TRBV4-1 with TRBJ2-5; D is ambiguous. The J call could be wrong; TRBJ2-7 is a better fit for the DNA end. This CDR3 is built from 15 residues. CDR1 and CDR2 from the germline V gene are MGHRA and YSYEKL. The CDR3 DNA reads TGCGCCAGCAGCCAAGGGTCCTTAAATCCCTACGAGCAGTACTTC. Amino acid sequence: CASSQGSLNPYEQYF.

To note about this clone: The junction departs from the called germline gene at one end, perhaps through a read error. The chain couples TRBV5-4 to TRBJ2-5, with D uncertain. Germline CDR1 is SGHNT and CDR2 is YYREEE (reference sequence). The CDR3 length is 13 residues. CDR3 in DNA: TGTGCCAGCAGCTTGGAGAAGGTTTCGCACCCGAACTTC. Protein product: CASSLEKVSHPNF.

The chain employs TRBV7-2 and TRBJ2-1, with 11 bases lining up with TRBD2. CDR3 length equals 16 residues. Germline CDR1 SGHTA, CDR2 FQGNSA. Trimming removed 3 bases from V and 1 base from J; junction bases left unmatched: 2. CDR3 amino acids: CASSLASGRSYNEQFF. CDR3 nucleotides: TGTGCCAGCAGCTTGGCTAGCGGGAGGTCCTACAATGAGCAGTTCTTC.

The chain employs TRBV6-5 and TRBJ2-7; no clear D. V lost 2 bases, J lost 5 bases, and 10 bases lay in between. The CDR3 has 13 residues. Germline V gene sequence: CDR1 MNHEY, CDR2 SVGAGI. The CDR3 sequence is CASSYLAIHEQYF. In DNA, the CDR3 is TGTGCCAGCAGTTACCTTGCGATCCACGAGCAGTACTTC.

J is TRBJ2-7 and V is TRBV28, with D unclear. This CDR3 is built from 10 residues. Trimming removed 7 bases at V and 3 bases at J, with 4 bases between. Germline V CDR1 and CDR2: MDHEN, SYDVKM. DNA of the CDR3: TGTGCCAGCAAGGGCTACGAGCAGTACTTC. Protein sequence: CASKGYEQYF.

The chain links TRBV4-1 to TRBJ2-3; TRBD2 matches at 8 bases. This CDR3 comprises 16 residues. With 4 bases clipped from V and 2 bases from J, the junction kept 8 bases outside the gene matches. The germline V gene encodes CDR1 MGHRA and CDR2 YSYEKL. The CDR3 spells CASSPEQAGDTDTQYF. The CDR3 DNA reads TGCGCCAGCAGCCCCGAGCAAGCGGGGGACACAGATACGCAGTATTTT.

This clone was recorded once. The chain joins TRBV27 to TRBJ1-3, with D unclear. Trimming removed 6 bases at V and 3 bases at J, with 3 bases between. Germline lookup yields CDR1 MNHEY and CDR2 SMNVEV (reference sequence). The CDR3 has 11 residues. Written as DNA, the CDR3 is TGTGCCAGCAGGCATGGAAACACCATATATTTT. Protein: CASRHGNTIYF.

The CDR3 DNA follows: TGTGCCAGCAGCCAGCTCCCAGGGACAGGGGCTTCCCACTATGGCTACACCTTC. Protein product: CASSQLPGTGASHYGYTF. The V call is TRBV4-2, the J call TRBJ1-2; 10 bases map to TRBD1. The CDR3 covers 18 residues. CDR1 and CDR2 from the germline V gene are LGHNA and YNFKEQ. The trim removed 3 bases at V and 3 bases at J, leaving 13 bases unmatched.

The chain links TRBV5-5 to TRBJ2-1, with 9 bases that match TRBD1. Looked up from germline, CDR1 is SGHKS and CDR2 is YYEKEE (reference sequence). CDR3 length: 15 residues. V was pared by 1 base and J by 8 bases, with 7 bases of the junction left unmatched. CDR3 bases: TGTGCCAGCAGCTTGATATGGGACAGGGACCATGAGCAGTTCTTC. Translated, it gives CASSLIWDRDHEQFF.

To note about this clone: An end of the junction differs from the germline gene, which may be a read error. The rearrangement links TRBV5-6 to TRBJ2-7; no firm D call. Germline CDR1 is SGHDT and CDR2 is YYEEEE. The CDR3 sequence is 12 residues long. CDR3 bases: TGTGCCAGCAGTCGGTGGGCCTACGGGCAGTGCTTC. Amino acids: CASSRWAYGQCF.

The V gene is TRBV5-1, the J gene TRBJ1-4; D is uncertain. The CDR3 runs to 14 residues. Germline V gene data show CDR1 as SGHRS and CDR2 as YFSETQ. Deletions cut 0 bases from V and 4 bases from J, with 7 bases between. CDR3 amino acids: CASSLGPYNEKLFF. DNA for the CDR3: TGCGCCAGCAGCTTGGGGCCGTATAATGAAAAACTGTTTTTT.

V usage is TRBV23-1 and J usage is TRBJ1-1; 11 bases agree with TRBD1. TRBV23-1 is placed among ORFs of uncertain function. The ends lost 3 bases at V and 7 bases at J; junction bases unmatched: 7. CDR3 length equals 15 residues. The CDR3 DNA reads TGCGCCAGCAGTCACGGGACAGGGGGACCTTATGAAGCTTTCTTT. This gives the protein CASSHGTGGPYEAFF.

This clone was observed a single time. V gene TRBV2 combines with J gene TRBJ2-7; TRBD2 aligns across 8 bases. After removal of 1 base from V and 5 bases from J, the junction contained 7 bases not matched to a gene. CDR1 and CDR2 (germline): SNHLY, FYNNEI. CDR3 length: 15 amino acids. The CDR3: CASSEGRWTSNEQYF. As DNA, the CDR3 is TGTGCCAGCAGTGAAGGAAGGTGGACTAGCAACGAGCAGTACTTC.

The CDR3 DNA reads as TGTGCCAGAAAGGAGGACACCGGGGAGCTGTTTTTT. This sequence encodes CARKEDTGELFF. The chain carries TRBV21-1 and TRBJ2-2; the D call of TRBD2 is as the table states it, not checked on the DNA. TRBV21-1 is a pseudogene. This CDR3 is 12 amino acids long.

The V and J genes are TRBV28 and TRBJ1-1; a possible D gene is TRBD1 (5 bases). The CDR3 totals 16 residues. CDR1 MDHEN and CDR2 SYDVKM come from the germline V gene. The V and J ends lost 6 bases and 2 bases respectively, with 19 bases between them. As DNA, the CDR3 is TGTGCCAGCAGCCCCCCAGCCGGAAGGGGTAACACTGAAGCTTTCTTT. It translates to CASSPPAGRGNTEAFF. The whole variable domain, remainder taken from reference TRBV28 and TRBJ1-1, is DVKVTQSSRYLVKRTGEKVFLECVQDMDHENMFWYRQDPGLGLRLIYFSYDVKMKEKGDIPEGYSVSREKKERFSLILESASTNQTSMYLCASSPPAGRGNTEAFFGQGTRLTVV.

This rearrangement joins TRBV13 to TRBJ2-5; 7 bases map to TRBD2. Trimming took 0 bases from V and 1 from J; bases not matched to a gene: 5. Germline CDR1 is PRHDT and CDR2 is FYEKMQ (reference sequence). The CDR3 totals 16 residues. DNA of the CDR3: TGTGCCAGCAGCTTAGGGCTAAGCGGGGCCCAAGAGACCCAGTACTTC. It encodes CASSLGLSGAQETQYF.

The J gene is TRBJ2-1, the V gene TRBV4-2; unclear D gene. The length of the CDR3 is 11 residues. Germline V gene lookup returns CDR1 LGHNA and CDR2 YNFKEQ. V lost 4 bases and J 5 bases, leaving 3 bases between the germline ends. The CDR3 protein is CASSLDNEQFF. The DNA for the CDR3 is TGTGCCAGCAGCCTTGACAATGAGCAGTTCTTC.

In its sample, this clone was seen once. V gene TRBV6-1 combines with J gene TRBJ2-7; TRBD1 might be the D (5 bases). The germline CDR1 and CDR2 sequences are MNHNS and SASEGT. V dropped 6 bases and J dropped 6 bases, with 21 bases sitting between them. The CDR3 extends over 15 amino acids. The CDR3 DNA sequence: TGTGCCAGCAGCCTAAGCCGGCAGGGTAGTTCCGAGCAGTACTTC. It codes for CASSLSRQGSSEQYF.

The V and J genes are TRBV7-9 and TRBJ2-1; D unclear. The CDR3 is 12 amino acids. Deletions cut 1 base from V and 11 bases from J, with 9 bases between. Germline CDR1 SEHNR, CDR2 FQNEAQ (reference sequence). The CDR3 sequence: CASSLEAMKQFF. For the CDR3, the DNA is TGTGCCAGCAGCTTAGAGGCAATGAAGCAGTTCTTC.

V gene TRBV14 combines with J gene TRBJ1-4; 10 bases map to TRBD1. Germline CDR1 and CDR2: SGHDN and FVKESK. This CDR3 has 14 amino acids. Unmatched junction bases numbered 1, after V lost 4 bases and J lost 5 bases. This chain's CDR3 is CASSPGQGNEKLFF. The CDR3 nucleotides are TGTGCCAGCAGCCCGGGACAGGGGAATGAAAAACTGTTTTTT.

The gene calls are TRBV2 and TRBJ1-5, with no clear D. CDR1 is SNHLY and CDR2 is FYNNEI in the germline V gene. The CDR3 is 15 residues long. Trimming took off 6 bases at V and 2 bases at J, with 14 bases between the two ends. CDR3 nucleotides: TGTGCCAGCAGCCCCGGGCTAAGTGGCAATCAGCCCCAGCATTTT. Amino acid sequence: CASSPGLSGNQPQHF. The entire variable domain, with the rest obtained from reference TRBV2 and TRBJ1-5, is as follows: EPEVTQTPSHQVTQMGQEVILRCVPISNHLYFYWYRQILGQKVEFLVSFYNNEISEKSEIFDDQFSVERPDGSNFTLKIRSTKLEDSAMYFCASSPGLSGNQPQHFGDGTRLSIL.

This clone has just a few counts. The V gene is TRBV9, the J gene TRBJ1-5; no definite D call. CDR3 length equals 15 residues. Germline V gene sequence: CDR1 SGDLS, CDR2 YYNGEE. Trimming shortened V by 5 bases and J by 7 bases, and 19 bases separated the two germline ends. Here the CDR3 DNA reads TGTGCCAGCAGTCCCCAAGGGCAGGCCGGACAGCCCCAGCATTTT. Translated: CASSPQGQAGQPQHF. Looking up the rest from reference TRBV9 and TRBJ1-5 gives the full variable domain: DSGVTQTPKHLITATGQRVTLRCSPRSGDLSVYWYQQSLDQGLQFLIQYYNGEERAKGNILERFSAQQFPDLHSELNLSSLELGDSALYFCASSPQGQAGQPQHFGDGTRLSIL.

The chain employs TRBV27 and TRBJ1-5, with unresolved D. Germline V lookup: CDR1 MNHEY, CDR2 SMNVEV (reference sequence). The germline V and J ends were trimmed by 6 bases and 7 bases, with 16 bases remaining between them. The length of the CDR3 is 14 residues. In nucleotides, the CDR3 is TGTGCCAGCAGCTCCTTGGGTGAGGGACAGCCCCAGCATTTT. It codes for CASSSLGEGQPQHF.